The 29 T cell receptor beta chains presented below share a single source sample, sequenced in a study of T cell responses to AZD1222 COVID-19 vaccine. Assay used: immunoSEQ multiplex PCR; TCRdb lists only in-frame clones, some missing. The table shows about 140,000 clones, with about 92% occurring only once. The sequences come from peripheral blood, collected 28 days after the second AZD1222 dose. The origin of the receptors is an adult who received the AZD1222 COVID-19 vaccine.

The chain couples TRBV7-8 to TRBJ1-6; no reliable D call. CDR1 is SGHVS and CDR2 is FQNEAQ in the germline V gene. This CDR3 is built from 12 residues. V gave up 5 bases and J gave up 14 bases, with 13 bases separating them. As DNA, the CDR3 is TGTGCCAGCAGCCCCCAAGACGCTACCCTCCACTTT. This encodes CASSPQDATLHF.

The V and J genes are TRBV28 and TRBJ1-1; D is ambiguous. The CDR3 spans 12 residues. CDR1 MDHEN and CDR2 SYDVKM come from the germline V gene. Trimming took off 5 bases at V and 11 bases at J, with 15 bases between the two ends. CDR3 protein: CASSIPGGNAFF. CDR3 bases: TGTGCCAGCAGTATCCCCGGAGGGAACGCTTTCTTT.

This sequence joins TRBV5-6 and TRBJ2-5, with D uncertain. Germline CDR1 SGHDT, CDR2 YYEEEE. V shed 0 bases and J shed 7 bases, with 13 bases lying between them. The CDR3 loop spans 14 amino acids. CDR3 sequence (DNA): TGTGCCAGCAGCTTGGGGACGGGTTCGGGGACCCAGTACTTC. It encodes CASSLGTGSGTQYF.

J is TRBJ1-2 and V is TRBV28, with D perhaps TRBD1 (6 bases). CDR1 and CDR2 from the germline V gene are MDHEN and SYDVKM. The CDR3 runs 13 residues. Trimming removed 1 base from V and 4 bases from J, with 7 bases in between. DNA of the CDR3: TGTGCCAGCAGTTTATCAGGGGTCTATGGCTACACCTTC. Protein product: CASSLSGVYGYTF.

In DNA form, the CDR3 reads TGTGCCAGCAGTTACTCACAGGGCGACGAAAAACTGTTTTTT. This gives the protein CASSYSQGDEKLFF. The rearrangement links TRBV6-6 to TRBJ1-4; D possibly corresponds to TRBD1 (6 bases). The germline V and J ends were trimmed by 0 bases and 8 bases, with 10 bases remaining between them. This CDR3 is 14 amino acids long. Germline CDR1 is MNHNY and CDR2 is SVGAGI (reference sequence).

The chain links TRBV28 to TRBJ1-5; D unclear. The CDR3 loop spans 13 amino acids. V gave up 6 bases and J gave up 0 bases, with 6 bases separating them. Looked up from germline, CDR1 is MDHEN and CDR2 is SYDVKM. The CDR3 protein is CASRGYSNQPQHF. CDR3 nucleotide sequence: TGTGCCAGCAGGGGCTATAGCAATCAGCCCCAGCATTTT.

This clone has only one observation. The J gene is TRBJ2-7, the V gene TRBV6-5, with D tentatively TRBD2 (5 bases). The CDR3 has 14 residues. Germline V gene data show CDR1 as MNHEY and CDR2 as SVGAGI. Trimming cost V 2 bases and J 5 bases, with 13 bases left between them. This chain's CDR3 is CASSYGTSVHEQYF. The CDR3 coding sequence is TGTGCCAGCAGTTACGGCACTAGTGTCCACGAGCAGTACTTC.

A few counts support this clone. This sequence joins TRBV5-1 and TRBJ2-7; D is undetermined. Germline V gives CDR1 SGHRS, CDR2 YFSETQ. The germline V and J ends were trimmed by 1 base and 5 bases, with 4 bases remaining between them. CDR3 length equals 11 residues. The CDR3 DNA reads as TGCGCCAGCAGCTTGAACAACGAGCAGTACTTC. This translates into CASSLNNEQYF.

The chain uses TRBV5-6 and TRBJ1-2, with D hard to call. CDR3 length: 14 residues. In germline, CDR1 is SGHDT, CDR2 YYEEEE. V was pared by 1 base and J by 2 bases, with 9 bases between. CDR3 bases: TGTGCCAGCAGCTTGCAAGGAATCAACTATGGCTACACCTTC. This encodes CASSLQGINYGYTF.

The chain uses TRBV28 and TRBJ2-3; D possibly corresponds to TRBD2 (7 bases). The CDR3 contains 15 residues. The V and J ends lost 4 bases and 3 bases respectively, with 14 bases between them. Germline CDR1 and CDR2: MDHEN and SYDVKM. CDR3: CASSSPGRGTDTQYF. For the CDR3, the DNA is TGTGCCAGCAGTTCGCCGGGGAGGGGGACAGATACGCAGTATTTT. The whole variable domain, filled in from reference TRBV28 and TRBJ2-3, reads DVKVTQSSRYLVKRTGEKVFLECVQDMDHENMFWYRQDPGLGLRLIYFSYDVKMKEKGDIPEGYSVSREKKERFSLILESASTNQTSMYLCASSSPGRGTDTQYFGPGTRLTVL.

The chain employs TRBV2 and TRBJ1-1; no clear D. Germline lookup yields CDR1 SNHLY and CDR2 FYNNEI. Trimming pared 7 bases from V and 5 bases from J, leaving 5 bases between. The CDR3 length is 10 residues. The chain's CDR3 is CASIRTEAFF. The CDR3 bases are TGTGCCAGCATTAGGACTGAAGCTTTCTTT.

V gene TRBV19 combines with J gene TRBJ1-2; D perhaps matches TRBD1 (5 bases). CDR3 size: 13 residues. Germline lookup yields CDR1 LNHDA and CDR2 SQIVND (reference sequence). V lost 5 bases, J lost 4 bases, and 11 bases lay in between. For the CDR3, the DNA is TGTGCCAGTAGTTTCACAGGCGCCTATGGCTACACCTTC. Protein product: CASSFTGAYGYTF. The whole variable domain, remainder taken from reference TRBV19 and TRBJ1-2, is DGGITQSPKYLFRKEGQNVTLSCEQNLNHDAMYWYRQDPGQGLRLIYYSQIVNDFQKGDIAEGYSVSREKKESFPLTVTSAQKNPTAFYLCASSFTGAYGYTFGSGTRLTVV.

This clone was seen once. V is TRBV6-5 and J is TRBJ1-1; no clear D gene. Germline CDR1 MNHEY, CDR2 SVGAGI. V lost 5 bases and J lost 5, with 9 bases in between. The CDR3 is 12 residues long. The chain's CDR3 is CASSLHLTEAFF. The CDR3, as DNA: TGTGCCAGCAGTCTCCACCTTACTGAAGCTTTCTTT.

The chain combines TRBV30 with TRBJ1-2, with 8 bases matching TRBD1. Looked up from germline, CDR1 is GTSNPN and CDR2 is SVGIG (reference sequence). The CDR3 contains 13 residues. V gave up 4 bases and J gave up 7 bases; unmatched junction bases: 8. The CDR3 loop is CAWKAGTGRGYTF. CDR3 DNA: TGTGCCTGGAAAGCCGGGACAGGACGTGGCTACACCTTC.

V is TRBV27 and J is TRBJ2-7; D uncertain. Germline CDR1 MNHEY, CDR2 SMNVEV (reference sequence). V lost 5 bases and J lost 2, with 13 bases in between. The CDR3 is 14 residues long. CDR3 bases: TGTGCCAGCAGTGATTCAGGTTTAACCTACGAGCAGTACTTC. Translated, it gives CASSDSGLTYEQYF.

J is TRBJ2-4 and V is TRBV20-1; the D gene is possibly TRBD2 (5 bases). Germline V gene lookup returns CDR1 DFQATT and CDR2 SNEGSKA (reference sequence). This CDR3 has 11 amino acids. Trimming removed 6 bases from V and 8 bases from J, with 11 bases in between. The CDR3 loop is CSASPGDIQYF. The CDR3 coding sequence is TGCAGTGCAAGTCCCGGGGACATTCAGTACTTC.

J is TRBJ2-7 and V is TRBV11-2; no clear D gene. CDR3 size: 12 residues. Per the germline V gene, CDR1 is SGHAT and CDR2 is FQNNGV. V lost 0 bases and J lost 7, with 7 bases in between. This CDR3 is CASSLDRLEQYF. CDR3 nucleotides: TGTGCCAGCAGCTTAGATCGGTTGGAGCAGTACTTC.

The V gene is TRBV5-1, the J gene TRBJ2-5; tentatively, D is TRBD2 (5 bases). CDR1 is SGHRS, CDR2 YFSETQ, per germline. V was cut by 0 bases and J by 1 base, with 7 bases left in between. The CDR3 loop spans 14 amino acids. CDR3 nucleotides: TGCGCCAGCAGCTTGGGTGGGAGCCAAGAGACCCAGTACTTC. It translates to CASSLGGSQETQYF.

CDR3 sequence (DNA): TGTGCCAGCTCCATCGGGGGGGGGAGCTATGGCTACACCTTC. It yields the protein CASSIGGGSYGYTF. V gene TRBV28 combines with J gene TRBJ1-2; D is possibly TRBD1 (5 bases). The CDR3 has 14 amino acids. Between the trimmed V and J ends, which lost 8 bases and 4 bases, there was a span of 17 bases. From germline, CDR1 is MDHEN and CDR2 SYDVKM.

This chain links TRBV7-3 with TRBJ2-6, with 10 positions matching TRBD1. Germline CDR1 SGHTA, CDR2 FQGTGA. Germline trimming cut 3 bases from V and 4 bases from J; bases unmatched to any gene: 12. This CDR3 contains 19 residues. CDR3 residues: CASSFMSGTGVSGANVLTF. CDR3 DNA: TGTGCCAGCAGCTTTATGTCCGGGACAGGGGTCTCCGGGGCCAACGTCCTGACTTTC.

This chain connects TRBV6-5 to TRBJ2-7; D might be TRBD2 (7 bases). This CDR3 has 12 amino acids. V was trimmed by 8 bases and J by 6 bases, leaving 14 bases between them. Looked up from germline, CDR1 is MNHEY and CDR2 is SVGAGI. Here the CDR3 DNA reads TGTGCCAGCTTGGGGGGGCTCCGCGAGCAGTACTTC. It yields the protein CASLGGLREQYF.

J is TRBJ1-1 and V is TRBV19; D is uncertain. The CDR3 runs 14 residues. The V and J ends lost 5 bases and 3 bases respectively, with 13 bases between them. Germline-derived CDR1 and CDR2 are LNHDA and SQIVND (reference sequence). The CDR3 DNA is TGTGCCAGTAGTTTTATGTTGTGGGACACTGAAGCTTTCTTT. This translates into CASSFMLWDTEAFF.

This clone was counted between two and nine times. The gene calls are TRBV6-1 and TRBJ2-7; no reliable D call. The CDR3 spans 12 residues. CDR1 MNHNS and CDR2 SASEGT come from the germline V gene. The V end lost 1 base, the J end lost 5 bases, and 6 bases lay between the germline ends. CDR3 coding DNA: TGTGCCAGCAGTGAAGTTCTCAACGAGCAGTACTTC. Its translation is CASSEVLNEQYF.

The chain couples TRBV6-1 to TRBJ2-5; the match to TRBD2 covers 10 bases. J was trimmed by 2 bases and V by 3 bases; bases with no gene match: 3. The germline gives CDR1 MNHNS, CDR2 SASEGT. The CDR3 sequence is 15 residues long. CDR3 protein: CASSDNSGGQETQYF. CDR3 coding DNA: TGTGCCAGCAGTGACAATAGCGGGGGGCAAGAGACCCAGTACTTC.

The chain couples TRBV4-2 to TRBJ2-7; the match to TRBD2 covers 11 bases. The CDR3 contains 17 residues. CDR1 and CDR2 from the germline V gene are LGHNA and YNFKEQ. V lost 4 bases, J lost 5 bases, and 13 bases stayed unmatched. Here the CDR3 reads CASSRNSLAGERNEQYF. CDR3 coding DNA: TGTGCCAGCAGCCGTAATTCACTAGCGGGAGAAAGGAACGAGCAGTACTTC.

The chain combines TRBV7-2 with TRBJ1-2, with unresolved D. V was cut by 5 bases and J by 5 bases, with 9 bases left in between. Germline V gene lookup returns CDR1 SGHTA and CDR2 FQGNSA. The CDR3 has 12 amino acids. Here the CDR3 reads CASSIPGYGYTF. As DNA, the CDR3 is TGTGCCAGCAGCATACCGGGATATGGCTACACCTTC.

This clone is a singleton in its sample. The gene calls are TRBV7-9 and TRBJ1-2, with D tentatively TRBD1 (6 bases). Germline V CDR1 and CDR2: SEHNR, FQNEAQ (reference sequence). CDR3 size: 16 residues. V lost 5 bases to trimming and J lost 2 bases, with 18 bases between them. Here the CDR3 reads CASSPMTGVVNYGYTF. The CDR3 DNA reads as TGTGCCAGCAGCCCGATGACAGGCGTTGTGAACTATGGCTACACCTTC.

The genes are TRBV7-2 and TRBJ1-3; the D is unclear. The germline V gene has CDR1 SGHTA and CDR2 FQGNSA. V lost 1 base to trimming and J lost 0 bases, with 16 bases between them. CDR3 length: 18 residues. In DNA form, the CDR3 reads TGTGCCAGCAGCTTAGACGGTTTCCGGTCCCGCTCTGGAAACACCATATATTTT. It encodes CASSLDGFRSRSGNTIYF.

J is TRBJ2-1 and V is TRBV7-3; 8 nucleotides match TRBD2. Germline V gene lookup returns CDR1 SGHTA and CDR2 FQGTGA. CDR3 size: 15 residues. V lost 5 bases to trimming and J lost 1 base; unmatched junction nucleotides: 4. The CDR3 loop reads CASSPGLVSYNEQFF. CDR3 sequence (DNA): TGTGCCAGCAGCCCGGGACTAGTGTCCTACAATGAGCAGTTCTTC.